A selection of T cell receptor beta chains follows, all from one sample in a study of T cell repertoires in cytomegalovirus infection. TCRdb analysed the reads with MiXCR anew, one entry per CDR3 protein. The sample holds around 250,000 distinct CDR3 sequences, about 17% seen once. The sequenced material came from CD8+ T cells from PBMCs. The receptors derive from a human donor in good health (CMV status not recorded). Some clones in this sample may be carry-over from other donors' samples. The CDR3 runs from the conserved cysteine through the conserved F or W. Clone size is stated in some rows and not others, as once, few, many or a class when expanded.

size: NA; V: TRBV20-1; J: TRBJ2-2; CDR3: CSATTSGGLTGELFF
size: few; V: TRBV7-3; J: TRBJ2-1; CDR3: CASSRSGGAGNEQFF
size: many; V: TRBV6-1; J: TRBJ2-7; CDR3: CASSEVGTVYEQYF
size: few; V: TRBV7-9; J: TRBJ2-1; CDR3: CASSPSSGGYNEQFF
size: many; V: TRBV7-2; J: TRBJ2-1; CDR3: CASSLALDNEQFF
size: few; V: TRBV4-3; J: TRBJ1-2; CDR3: CASSQVGRRDPHYGYTF
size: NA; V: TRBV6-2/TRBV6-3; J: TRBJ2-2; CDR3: CASSYRTGDTGELFF
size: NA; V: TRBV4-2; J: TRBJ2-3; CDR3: CASSQSRAGLTVRPTDTQYF
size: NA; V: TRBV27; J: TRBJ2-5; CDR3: CASSLRDSVQETQYF
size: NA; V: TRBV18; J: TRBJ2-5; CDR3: CASSPPSGGRVGETQYF
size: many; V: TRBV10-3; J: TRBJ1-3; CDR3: CAISETFVVYSGNTIYF
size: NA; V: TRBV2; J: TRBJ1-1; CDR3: CASISGGLAEAFF
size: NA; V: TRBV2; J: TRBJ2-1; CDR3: CASSEGKTGIGEQFF
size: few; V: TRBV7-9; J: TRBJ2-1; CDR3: CASSLVPGESYNEQFF
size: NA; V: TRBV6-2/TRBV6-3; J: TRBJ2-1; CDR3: CASSYPGGPFF
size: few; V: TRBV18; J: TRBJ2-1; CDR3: CAGTGTGAYNEQFF
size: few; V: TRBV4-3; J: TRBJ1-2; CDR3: CASSQDTGNYGYTF
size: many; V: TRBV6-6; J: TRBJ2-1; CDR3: CASSPAGDEQFF
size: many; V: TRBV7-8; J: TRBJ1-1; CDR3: CASSVRVSDTEAFF
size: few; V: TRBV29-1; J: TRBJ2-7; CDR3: CSVQEGDSSYEQYF
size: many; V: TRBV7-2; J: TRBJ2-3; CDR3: CASRLAPDTQYF
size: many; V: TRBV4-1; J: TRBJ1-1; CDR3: CASSHDNEAFF
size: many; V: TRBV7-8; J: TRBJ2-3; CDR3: CASSPRTGETDTQYF
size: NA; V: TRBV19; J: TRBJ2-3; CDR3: CASSIGLGSTDTQYF
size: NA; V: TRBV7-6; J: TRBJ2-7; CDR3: CASSPGLAGRSYEQYF
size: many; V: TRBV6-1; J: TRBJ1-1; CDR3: CASSPDRGDTEAFF
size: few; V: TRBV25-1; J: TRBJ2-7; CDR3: CASDSGQGYEQYF
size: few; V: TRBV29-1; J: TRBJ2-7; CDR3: CSVEGQHPTQQYF
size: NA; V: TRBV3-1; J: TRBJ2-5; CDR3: CASSQAETGTGEETQYF
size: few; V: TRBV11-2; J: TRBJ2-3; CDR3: CASSLDLLSTDTQYF
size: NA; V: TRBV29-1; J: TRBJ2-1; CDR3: CSVRNRSIGGGSLNEQFF
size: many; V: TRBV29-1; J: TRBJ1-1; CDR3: CSVEAPGGQGTLEAFF
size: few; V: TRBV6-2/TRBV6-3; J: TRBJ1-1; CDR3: CASNSLRDKGDTEAFF
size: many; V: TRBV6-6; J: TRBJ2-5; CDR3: CASSYGQETQYF
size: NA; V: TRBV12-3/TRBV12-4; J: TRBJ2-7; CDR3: CASSPSDSRLIYEQYF
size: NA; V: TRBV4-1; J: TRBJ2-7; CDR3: CASSQDPSGYSYEQYF
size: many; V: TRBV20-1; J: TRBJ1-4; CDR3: CSATKIGAVDEKLFF
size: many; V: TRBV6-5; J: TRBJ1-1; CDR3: CASSSIGAENTEAFF